This T cell receptor (beta chain) emerged from a study of regulatory T cells in long-lasting Graves disease. Background on the study: New Graves' disease cases had less than 3 months of antithyroid drugs.

Many counts were recorded for this clonotype. Trimming shortened V by 6 bases and J by 1 base, and 13 bases separated the two germline ends. CDR3 length equals 15 residues. The time point denotes: newly diagnosed GD, antithyroid drugs for less than 3 months. PBMC-derived RNA was used for the TCR library. In this cohort, patients came from an endocrinology department located in Xi'an, China. CDR3 regions were amplified by Arm-PCR using iRepertoire HTBI primers to build TCR beta libraries. TCRdb re-called the multiplex PCR reads through MiXCR, storing one row per CDR3 protein. The sample has approximately 300,000 distinct CDR3 sequences; 18% are singletons.

This sample comprised peripheral blood mononuclear cells (PBMCs), obtained at new diagnosis, from a patient treated with antithyroid drugs. This clonotype originated in a female donor with Graves disease. The V and J genes are TRBV12-3 or TRBV12-4 and TRBJ2-1; TRBD2 is a possible D gene (6 bases). CDR3 bases: TGTGCCAGCAGACTCGGGGGAACATCCTACAATGAGCAGTTCTTC. The encoded protein is CASRLGGTSYNEQFF.